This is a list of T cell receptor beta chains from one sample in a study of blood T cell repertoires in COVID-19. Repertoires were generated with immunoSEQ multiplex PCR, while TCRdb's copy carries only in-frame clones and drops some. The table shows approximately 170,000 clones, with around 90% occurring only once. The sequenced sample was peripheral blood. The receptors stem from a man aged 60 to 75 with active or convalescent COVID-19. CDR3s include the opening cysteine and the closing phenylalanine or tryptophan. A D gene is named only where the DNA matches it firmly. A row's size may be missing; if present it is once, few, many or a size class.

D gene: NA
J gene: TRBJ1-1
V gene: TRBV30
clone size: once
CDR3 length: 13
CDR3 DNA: TGTGCCTGGAGTGTAGAGGGGGAGACTGAAGCTTTCTTT
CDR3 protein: CAWSVEGETEAFF

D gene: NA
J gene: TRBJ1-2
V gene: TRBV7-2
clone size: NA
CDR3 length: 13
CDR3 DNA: TGTGCCAGCAGCTCGTACAGGGACTATGGCTACACCTTC
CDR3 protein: CASSSYRDYGYTF

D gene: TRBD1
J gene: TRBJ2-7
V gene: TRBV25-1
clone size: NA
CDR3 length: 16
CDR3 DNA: TGTGCCAGCACCGAGGACAGGGGGCTCTTCACCTACGAGCAGTACTTC
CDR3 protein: CASTEDRGLFTYEQYF

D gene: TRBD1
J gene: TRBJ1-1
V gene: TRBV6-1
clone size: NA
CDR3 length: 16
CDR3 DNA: TGTGCCAGCAGTGAAATAAGGACAGGCGGGGGGGATTGGGCTTTCTTT
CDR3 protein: CASSEIRTGGGDWAFF

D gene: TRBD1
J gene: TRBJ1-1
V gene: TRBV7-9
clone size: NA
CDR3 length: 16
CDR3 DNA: TGTGCCAGCAGCTTAGTGGGACAGGGAACGAACACTGAAGCTTTCTTT
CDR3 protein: CASSLVGQGTNTEAFF

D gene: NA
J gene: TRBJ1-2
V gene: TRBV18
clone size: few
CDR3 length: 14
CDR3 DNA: TGTGCCAGCTCACCAACAACAGGAGAGGAAGGCTACACCTTC
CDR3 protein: CASSPTTGEEGYTF

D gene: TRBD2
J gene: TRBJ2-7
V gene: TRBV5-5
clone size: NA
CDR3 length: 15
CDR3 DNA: TGTGCCACCAGTGTAGCGGGCCTGTACGGTAACGAGCAGTACTTC
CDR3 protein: CATSVAGLYGNEQYF

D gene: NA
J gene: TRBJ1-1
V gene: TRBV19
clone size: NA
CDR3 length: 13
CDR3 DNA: TGTGCCAGTAGTCAGGAATGGAACACTGAAGCTTTCTTT
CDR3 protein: CASSQEWNTEAFF

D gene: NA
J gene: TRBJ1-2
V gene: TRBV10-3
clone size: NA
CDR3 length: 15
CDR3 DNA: TGTGCCATCAGTGAGTCGACTAAAGGGGCGGGAGGCTACACCTTC
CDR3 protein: CAISESTKGAGGYTF

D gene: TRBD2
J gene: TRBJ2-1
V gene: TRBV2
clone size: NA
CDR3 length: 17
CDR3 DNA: TGTGCCAGCAGTGCTCCAGCGGGGGTTTGGACCTACAATGAGCAGTTCTTC
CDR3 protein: CASSAPAGVWTYNEQFF

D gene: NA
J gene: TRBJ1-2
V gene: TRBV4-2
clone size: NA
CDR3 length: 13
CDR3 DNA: TGTGCCAGCAGCCAAGGGGCTGACTATGGCTACACCTTC
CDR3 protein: CASSQGADYGYTF

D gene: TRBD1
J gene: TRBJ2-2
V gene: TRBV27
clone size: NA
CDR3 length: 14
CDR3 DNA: TGTGCCAGCAGTACGACAGGGCACACCGGGGAGCTGTTTTTT
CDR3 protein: CASSTTGHTGELFF

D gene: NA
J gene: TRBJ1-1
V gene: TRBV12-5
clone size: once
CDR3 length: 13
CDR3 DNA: TGTGCTAGTGGTTTGGGGCCATCCACTGAAGCTTTCTTT
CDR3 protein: CASGLGPSTEAFF

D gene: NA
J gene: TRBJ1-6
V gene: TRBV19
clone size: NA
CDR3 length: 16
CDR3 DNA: TGTGCCAGTAGTCTCGCCATGAGCTCCTATAATTCACCCCTCCACTTT
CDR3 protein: CASSLAMSSYNSPLHF

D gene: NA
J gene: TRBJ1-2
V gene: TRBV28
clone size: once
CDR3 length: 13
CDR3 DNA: TGTGCCAGCAGTTTAACACCCAACTATGGCTACACCTTC
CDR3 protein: CASSLTPNYGYTF

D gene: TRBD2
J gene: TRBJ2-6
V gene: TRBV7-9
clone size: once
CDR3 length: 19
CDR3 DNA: TGTGCCAGCAGCTTAGCTTCTAGCGGGAGGGCCCGTGGGGCCAACGTCCTGACTTTC
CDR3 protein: CASSLASSGRARGANVLTF

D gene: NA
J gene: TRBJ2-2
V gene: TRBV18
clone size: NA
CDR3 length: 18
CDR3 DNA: TGTGCCAGCTCACCTTCTCTTCCGGGACAAGGGAACACCGGGGAGCTGTTTTTT
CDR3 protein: CASSPSLPGQGNTGELFF

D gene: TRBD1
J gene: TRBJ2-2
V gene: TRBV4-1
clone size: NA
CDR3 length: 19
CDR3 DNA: TGCGCCAGCAGCCCGTACCACTCCTGGACAGGCTCGAACACCGGGGAGCTGTTTTTT
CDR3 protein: CASSPYHSWTGSNTGELFF

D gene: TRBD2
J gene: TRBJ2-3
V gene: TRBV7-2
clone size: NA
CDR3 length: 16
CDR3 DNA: TGTGCCAGCAGCCTACGGGGTGGTAGCGGGGAGGATACGCAGTATTTT
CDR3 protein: CASSLRGGSGEDTQYF

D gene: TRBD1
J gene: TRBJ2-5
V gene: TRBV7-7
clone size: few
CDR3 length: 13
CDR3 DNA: TGTGCCAGCAGTTCCACAGGGGGAGAGACCCAGTACTTC
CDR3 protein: CASSSTGGETQYF

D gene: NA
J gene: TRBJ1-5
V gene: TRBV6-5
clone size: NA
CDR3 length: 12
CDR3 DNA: TGTGCCAGCCAGAGGGGGTCTCAGCCCCAGCATTTT
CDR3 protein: CASQRGSQPQHF

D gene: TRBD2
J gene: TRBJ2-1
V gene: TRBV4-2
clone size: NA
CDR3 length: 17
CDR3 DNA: TGTGCCAGCAGCCAACGGGACTATCAGAGCTCCTACAATGAGCAGTTCTTC
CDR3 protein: CASSQRDYQSSYNEQFF

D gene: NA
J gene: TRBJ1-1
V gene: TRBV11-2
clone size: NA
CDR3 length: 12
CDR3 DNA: TGTGCCAGCAGCTTAGTGGCGGGCGTAGCTTTCTTT
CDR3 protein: CASSLVAGVAFF

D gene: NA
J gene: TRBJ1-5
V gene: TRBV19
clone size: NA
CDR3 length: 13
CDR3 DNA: TGTGCCAGTTCCGCAGGGGCGGGTCAGCCCCAGCATTTT
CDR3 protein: CASSAGAGQPQHF

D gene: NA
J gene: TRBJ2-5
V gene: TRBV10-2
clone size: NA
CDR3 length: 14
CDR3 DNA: TGCGCCAGCAGTGATGGGCCGATGCAAGAGACCCAGTACTTC
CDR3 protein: CASSDGPMQETQYF

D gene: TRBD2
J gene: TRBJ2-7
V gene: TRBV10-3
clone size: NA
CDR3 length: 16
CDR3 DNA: TGTGCCATCAATCCAACTAGCGGGGGGACCTCCTACGAGCAGTACTTC
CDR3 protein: CAINPTSGGTSYEQYF

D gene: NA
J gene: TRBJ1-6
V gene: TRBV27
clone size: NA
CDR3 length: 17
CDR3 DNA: TGTGCCAGCAGTTTATCTTGGGAGGGGTCCTATAATTCACCCCTCCACTTT
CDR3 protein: CASSLSWEGSYNSPLHF

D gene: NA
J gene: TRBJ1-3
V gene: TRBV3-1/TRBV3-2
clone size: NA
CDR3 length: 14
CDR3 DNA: TGTGCCAGCAGCCAATCCTCTACTGGAAACACCATATATTTT
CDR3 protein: CASSQSSTGNTIYF

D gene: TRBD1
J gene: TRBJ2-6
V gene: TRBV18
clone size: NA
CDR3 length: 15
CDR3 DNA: TGTGCCAGCTCACCTACAGGGGCCGGGGCCAACGTCCTGACTTTC
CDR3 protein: CASSPTGAGANVLTF

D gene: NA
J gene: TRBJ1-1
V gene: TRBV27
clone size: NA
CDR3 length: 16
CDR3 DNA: TGTGCCAGCAACCCCTTTCCTACGAGGTCTGGGACTGAAGCTTTCTTT
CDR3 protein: CASNPFPTRSGTEAFF

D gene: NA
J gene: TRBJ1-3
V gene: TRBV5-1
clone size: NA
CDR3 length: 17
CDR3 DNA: TGCGCCAGCAGCTTGGCCTCCATCCAGGGTTCCGGAAACACCATATATTTT
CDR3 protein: CASSLASIQGSGNTIYF

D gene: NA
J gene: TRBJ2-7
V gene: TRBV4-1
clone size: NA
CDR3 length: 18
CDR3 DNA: TGCGCCAGCAGCCAAGGACGCTATGAGGATGTCAGCCCCTACGAGCAGTACTTC
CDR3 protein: CASSQGRYEDVSPYEQYF

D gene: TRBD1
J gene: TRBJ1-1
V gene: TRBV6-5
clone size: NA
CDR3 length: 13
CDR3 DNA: TGTGCCACCGCACAGGGGGCGTCGACTGAAGCTTTCTTT
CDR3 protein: CATAQGASTEAFF

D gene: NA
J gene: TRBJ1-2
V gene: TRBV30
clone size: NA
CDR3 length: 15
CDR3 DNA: TGTGCCTGGAGTCGGCGGGGGGTTGGATCCTATGGCTACACCTTC
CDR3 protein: CAWSRRGVGSYGYTF

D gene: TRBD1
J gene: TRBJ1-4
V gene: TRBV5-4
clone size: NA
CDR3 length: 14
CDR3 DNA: TGTGCCAGCAGCCTGACAGGGGCGGGTGAAAAACTGTTTTTT
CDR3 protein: CASSLTGAGEKLFF

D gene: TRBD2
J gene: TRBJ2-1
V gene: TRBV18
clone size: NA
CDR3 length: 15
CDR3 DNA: TGTGCCAGCTCACCACGGAGCGGGATTAAACATGAGCAGTTCTTC
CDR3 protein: CASSPRSGIKHEQFF

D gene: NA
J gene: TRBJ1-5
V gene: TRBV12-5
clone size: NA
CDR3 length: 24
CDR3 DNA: TGTGCTAGTGGTTTGGAACTCGCAATGTCGGGGCCCCTCGGGACACACACCGGGAGGCAGCCCCAGCATTTT
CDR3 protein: CASGLELAMSGPLGTHTGRQPQHF

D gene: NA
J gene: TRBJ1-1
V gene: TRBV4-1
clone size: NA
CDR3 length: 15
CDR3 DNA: TGCGCCAGCAGCCAAGGCCGCAGGGTGAACACTGAAGCTTTCTTT
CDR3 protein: CASSQGRRVNTEAFF

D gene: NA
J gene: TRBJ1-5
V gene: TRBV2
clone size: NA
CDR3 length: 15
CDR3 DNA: TGTGCCAGCAGTGAAGAAGGAGTCCGCAATCAGCCCCAGCATTTT
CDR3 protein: CASSEEGVRNQPQHF

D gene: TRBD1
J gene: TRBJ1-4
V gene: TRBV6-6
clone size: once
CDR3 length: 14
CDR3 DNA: TGTGCCAGCAGTTACTCAGGGGGCGACGAAAAACTGTTTTTT
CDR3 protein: CASSYSGGDEKLFF

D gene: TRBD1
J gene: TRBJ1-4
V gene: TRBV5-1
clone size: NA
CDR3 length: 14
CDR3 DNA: TGCGCCAGCAGCACGGGACAGGAGAATGAAAAACTGTTTTTT
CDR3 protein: CASSTGQENEKLFF

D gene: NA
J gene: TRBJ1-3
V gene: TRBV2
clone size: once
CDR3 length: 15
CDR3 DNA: TGTGCCAGCAGTGAAGCAGGAGGGTCAAGAAACACCATATATTTT
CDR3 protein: CASSEAGGSRNTIYF